The source of this T cell receptor (beta chain) is a study of response to subunit inactivated influenza vaccine. Worth noting for this clonotype: Its antigen is undetermined.

Findings and limits, study-wide: T cells newly recruited by each seasonal influenza vaccination are few, the authors suggested.

Trimming removed 10 bases at V and 4 bases at J, with 19 bases between. The CDR3 contains 14 residues. One entry per CDR3 protein results from TCRdb running MiXCR on the RT-PCR reads. Of under 550,000 distinct CDR3 sequences in the sample, more than 7% are singletons; the top ten hold under 15%. The input for sequencing was PBMCs from blood, taken 23 to 25 months after vaccination. This chain connects TRBV12-3 or TRBV12-4 to TRBJ2-5; D might be TRBD1 or TRBD2, each matching 6 bases. This receptor was identified in a man aged 50-75 years who received an inactivated influenza vaccine. CDR3 nucleotide sequence: TGTGCCAACGCGCGGTCGGGGGCAGGAGAGACCCAGTACTTC. Translating it yields CANARSGAGETQYF.